The 9 T cell receptor beta chains given below trace back to one sample, sequenced in a study of shared clonotypes between healthy human individuals. Assay used: immunoSEQ multiplex PCR; TCRdb lists only in-frame clones, some missing. The sample has 1.6 million or so clones, 96% seen once. Sequences were obtained from naive CD4+ T cells sorted from blood. Described subset: CD45RA+ positively selected. The receptors were gathered from a man in his thirties or forties in good health.

CDR3 in amino acids: CASSQGQAGNTIYF. In nucleotides, the CDR3 is TGCGCCAGCAGCCAAGGACAGGCTGGAAACACCATATATTTT. V usage is TRBV4-1 and J usage is TRBJ1-3; possible D gene TRBD1, 6 bases. CDR3 size: 14 residues. Germline V CDR1 and CDR2: MGHRA, YSYEKL. V was clipped by 1 base and J by 2 bases, with 6 bases between them.

A remark on this clone: Other DNA sequences within the sample encode an identical CDR3. The genes are TRBV19 and TRBJ2-1; no clear D gene. V lost 0 bases, J lost 2 bases, and 5 bases lay in between. CDR1 LNHDA and CDR2 SQIVND come from the germline V gene (reference sequence). The CDR3 sequence is 14 residues long. The CDR3 DNA sequence: TGTGCCAGTAGTATAGAGGGCGCCTACAATGAGCAGTTCTTC. Protein sequence: CASSIEGAYNEQFF. Based on the CDR3 plus reference TRBV19 and TRBJ2-1, the full variable domain is DGGITQSPKYLFRKEGQNVTLSCEQNLNHDAMYWYRQDPGQGLRLIYYSQIVNDFQKGDIAEGYSVSREKKESFPLTVTSAQKNPTAFYLCASSIEGAYNEQFFGPGTRLTVL.

The chain recombines TRBV27 with TRBJ2-1; no firm D call. The CDR3 sequence is 16 residues long. From germline, CDR1 is MNHEY and CDR2 SMNVEV (reference sequence). Trimming left V 3 bases short and J 6 bases short, with 18 bases between. The CDR3 region is CASSFFTFANGNEQFF. CDR3 nucleotide sequence: TGTGCCAGCAGTTTTTTCACTTTTGCCAACGGCAATGAGCAGTTCTTC.

The rearrangement links TRBV29-1 to TRBJ1-4; 7 bases agree with TRBD1. Germline V gene data show CDR1 as SQVTM and CDR2 as ANQGSEA. Trimming took 5 bases from V and 0 from J; bases not matched to a gene: 6. The CDR3 consists of 15 residues. CDR3 residues: CSVQTGMTTNEKLFF. The CDR3 nucleotides are TGCAGCGTTCAGACAGGGATGACAACTAATGAAAAACTGTTTTTT.

The J gene is TRBJ2-1, the V gene TRBV7-8, with D maybe TRBD2 (5 bases). This CDR3 is built from 17 residues. Germline V CDR1 and CDR2: SGHVS, FQNEAQ. Trimming cost V 1 base and J 6 bases, with 19 bases left between them. The CDR3 coding sequence is TGTGCCAGCAGCTTAGGGTTACTCCTAGCACCTTCCAATGAGCAGTTCTTC. Its protein product is CASSLGLLLAPSNEQFF.

This clone was seen a handful of times. Other DNA sequences in the same sample also yield this CDR3. The rearrangement joins TRBV5-1 to TRBJ2-7; D ambiguous. V shed 0 bases and J shed 7 bases, with 5 bases lying between them. CDR1 is SGHRS and CDR2 is YFSETQ in the germline V gene. This CDR3 is 11 amino acids long. As DNA, the CDR3 is TGCGCCAGCAGCTTGGCCGGGGAGCAGTACTTC. Its translation is CASSLAGEQYF.

CDR3 protein: CASSLWAGIALSGANVLTF. The CDR3 DNA is TGTGCCAGCAGTTTATGGGCGGGAATAGCGTTATCTGGGGCCAACGTCCTGACTTTC. This chain links TRBV28 with TRBJ2-6; possible D gene TRBD2, 6 bases. Germline CDR1 reads MDHEN; CDR2 reads SYDVKM. CDR3 size: 19 residues. V shed 0 bases and J shed 1 base, with 16 bases lying between them. The variable domain in full, completed from reference TRBV28 and TRBJ2-6, reads DVKVTQSSRYLVKRTGEKVFLECVQDMDHENMFWYRQDPGLGLRLIYFSYDVKMKEKGDIPEGYSVSREKKERFSLILESASTNQTSMYLCASSLWAGIALSGANVLTFGAGSRLTVL.

This chain connects TRBV9 to TRBJ1-2; D gene uncertain. CDR3 length: 12 residues. Trimming left V 2 bases short and J 4 bases short, with 6 bases between. Germline V gives CDR1 SGDLS, CDR2 YYNGEE. The CDR3 DNA reads TGTGCCAGCAGCGTTGGCCCCTATGGCTACACCTTC. Its translation: CASSVGPYGYTF.

The rearrangement uses TRBV5-1 and TRBJ2-6; D is ambiguous. The CDR3 contains 16 residues. CDR1 SGHRS and CDR2 YFSETQ come from the germline V gene. Between the trimmed V and J ends, which lost 0 bases and 0 bases, there was a span of 7 bases. The CDR3 sequence is CASSLDVSSGANVLTF. The CDR3 DNA reads as TGCGCCAGCAGCTTGGACGTTAGCTCTGGGGCCAACGTCCTGACTTTC.